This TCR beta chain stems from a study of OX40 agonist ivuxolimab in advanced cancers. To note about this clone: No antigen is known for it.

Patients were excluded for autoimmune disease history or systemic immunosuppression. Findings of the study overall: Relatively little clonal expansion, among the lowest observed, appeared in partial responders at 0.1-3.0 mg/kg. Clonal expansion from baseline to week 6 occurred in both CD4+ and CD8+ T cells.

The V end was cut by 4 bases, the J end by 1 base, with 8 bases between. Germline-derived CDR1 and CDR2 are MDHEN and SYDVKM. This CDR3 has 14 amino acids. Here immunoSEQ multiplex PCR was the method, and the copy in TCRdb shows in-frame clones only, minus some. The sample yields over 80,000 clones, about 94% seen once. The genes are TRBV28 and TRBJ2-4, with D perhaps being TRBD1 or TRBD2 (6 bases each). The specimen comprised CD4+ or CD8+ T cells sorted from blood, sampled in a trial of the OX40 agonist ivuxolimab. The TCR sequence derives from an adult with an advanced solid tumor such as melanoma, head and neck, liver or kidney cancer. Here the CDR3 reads CASSWGAAKNIQYF. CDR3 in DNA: TGTGCCAGCAGTTGGGGGGCGGCCAAAAACATTCAGTACTTC.